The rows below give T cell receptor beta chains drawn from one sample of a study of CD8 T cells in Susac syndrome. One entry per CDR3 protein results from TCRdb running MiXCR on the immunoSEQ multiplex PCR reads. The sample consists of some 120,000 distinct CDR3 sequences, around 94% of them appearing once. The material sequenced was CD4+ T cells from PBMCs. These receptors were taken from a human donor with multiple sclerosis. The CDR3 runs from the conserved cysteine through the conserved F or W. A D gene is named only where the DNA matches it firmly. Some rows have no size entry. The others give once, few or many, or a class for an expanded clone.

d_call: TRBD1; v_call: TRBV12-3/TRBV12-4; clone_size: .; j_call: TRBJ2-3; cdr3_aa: CASTPSDRVTDTQYF; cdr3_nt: TGTGCCAGCACCCCCTCAGACAGGGTAACAGATACGCAGTATTTT
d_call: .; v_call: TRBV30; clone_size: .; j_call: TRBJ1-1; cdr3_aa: CAWNKGGNTEAFF; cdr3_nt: TGTGCCTGGAATAAGGGCGGCAACACTGAAGCTTTCTTT
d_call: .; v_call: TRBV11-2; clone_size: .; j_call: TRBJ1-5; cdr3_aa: CASSLGTTGNQPQHF; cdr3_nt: TGTGCCAGCAGCTTAGGAACCACAGGTAATCAGCCCCAGCATTTT
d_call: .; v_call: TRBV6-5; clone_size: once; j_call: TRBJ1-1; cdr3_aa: CASTDGNTEAFF; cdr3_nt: TGTGCCAGCACGGATGGGAACACTGAAGCTTTCTTT
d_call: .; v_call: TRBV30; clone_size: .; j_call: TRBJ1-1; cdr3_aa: CAYSGQLYTEAFF; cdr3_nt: TGTGCTTATTCCGGGCAGCTTTACACTGAAGCTTTCTTT
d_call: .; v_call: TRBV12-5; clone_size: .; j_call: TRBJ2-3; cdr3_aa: CASGLDTSTDTQYF; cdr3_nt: TGTGCTAGTGGTCTGGACACTAGCACAGATACGCAGTATTTT
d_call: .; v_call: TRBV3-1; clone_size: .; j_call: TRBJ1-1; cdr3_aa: CASSQGAGGNTEAFF; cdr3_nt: TGTGCCAGCAGCCAAGGGGCGGGGGGGAACACTGAAGCTTTCTTT
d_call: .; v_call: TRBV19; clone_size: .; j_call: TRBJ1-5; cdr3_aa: CASSINQPQHF; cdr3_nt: TGTGCCAGTAGTATAAATCAGCCCCAGCATTTT
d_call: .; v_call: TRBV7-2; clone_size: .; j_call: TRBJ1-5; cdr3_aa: CASAVQGDQPQHF; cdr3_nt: TGTGCCAGCGCCGTCCAGGGTGATCAGCCCCAGCATTTT
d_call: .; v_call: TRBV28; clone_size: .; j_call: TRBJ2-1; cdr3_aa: CASSSLSSEQFF; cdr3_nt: TGTGCCAGCAGTTCCCTTAGTAGTGAGCAGTTCTTC
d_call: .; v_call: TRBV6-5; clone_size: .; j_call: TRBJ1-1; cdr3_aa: CASSLQGSSHEAFF; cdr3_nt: TGTGCCAGCAGTCTTCAGGGGAGCAGCCACGAAGCTTTCTTT
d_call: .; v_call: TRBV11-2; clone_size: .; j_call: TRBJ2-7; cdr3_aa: CASSPGFPNEQYF; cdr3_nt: TGTGCCAGCAGCCCCGGGTTCCCCAACGAGCAGTACTTC
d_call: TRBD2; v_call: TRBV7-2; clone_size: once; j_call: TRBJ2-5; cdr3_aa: CASSSLAGGETQYF; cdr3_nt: TGTGCCAGCAGCTCCCTAGCGGGAGGAGAGACCCAGTACTTC
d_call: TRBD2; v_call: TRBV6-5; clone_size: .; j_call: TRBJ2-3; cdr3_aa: CASSYLLAGATDTQYF; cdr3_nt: TGTGCCAGCAGTTACCTACTAGCGGGGGCAACAGATACGCAGTATTTT
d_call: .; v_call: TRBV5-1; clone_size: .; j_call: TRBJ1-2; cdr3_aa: CASSYREANYGYTF; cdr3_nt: TGCGCCAGCAGCTACAGGGAAGCTAACTATGGCTACACCTTC
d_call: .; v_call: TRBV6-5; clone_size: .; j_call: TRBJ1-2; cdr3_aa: CASRSGQSYGYTF; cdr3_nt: TGTGCCAGCAGGTCGGGACAATCCTATGGCTACACCTTC
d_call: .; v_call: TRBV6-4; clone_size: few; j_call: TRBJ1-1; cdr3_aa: CASSDRENTEAFF; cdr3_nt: TGTGCCAGCAGTGATCGGGAGAACACTGAAGCTTTCTTT
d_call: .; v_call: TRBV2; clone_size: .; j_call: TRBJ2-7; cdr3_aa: CASSDGPRRSSYEQYF; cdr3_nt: TGTGCCAGCAGTGATGGTCCCCGGAGGAGCTCCTACGAGCAGTACTTC
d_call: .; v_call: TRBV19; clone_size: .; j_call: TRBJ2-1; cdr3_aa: CASREQFF; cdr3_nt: TGTGCCAGTAGAGAGCAGTTCTTC
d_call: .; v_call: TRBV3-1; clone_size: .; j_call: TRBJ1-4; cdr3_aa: CASSQGELEKLFF; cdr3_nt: TGTGCCAGCAGCCAAGGGGAGCTGGAAAAACTGTTTTTT